A selection of T cell receptor beta chains follows, all from one sample in a study of technical replicates of blood from a handful of donors. The data were produced by immunoSEQ multiplex PCR, yet TCRdb's version contains in-frame clones alone and is incomplete. The sample has just over 80,000 clones, 94% seen once. Sequencing used T cells isolated from PBMCs. All receptors come from a human donor in good health. Each CDR3 is given with its conserved first and last residue. Each record gives: CDR3 DNA, CDR3 protein, D gene, clone size, J gene, V gene. The D gene is left open where the match is weak. Size is stated for part of the rows, as once, few or many counts, or as a class when the clone is expanded.

CDR3 DNA: TGCAGCGCTCTAGACAGGGTCGGCCACGAGCAGTACTTC
CDR3 protein: CSALDRVGHEQYF
D gene: TRBD1
clone size: .
J gene: TRBJ2-7
V gene: TRBV29-1

CDR3 DNA: TGTGCCTGGACCGGGACTAGCGGATACCCACCTTTGGACGAGCAGTACTTC
CDR3 protein: CAWTGTSGYPPLDEQYF
D gene: TRBD2
clone size: .
J gene: TRBJ2-7
V gene: TRBV30

CDR3 DNA: TGTGCCAGCAGTTACTCTTCGGGGGGCTATGGAAACACCATATATTTT
CDR3 protein: CASSYSSGGYGNTIYF
D gene: .
clone size: .
J gene: TRBJ1-3
V gene: TRBV6-5

CDR3 DNA: TGTGCCAGCAGTACTTCAGCCGACAGGGGGTTGCTCGAGCAGTACTTC
CDR3 protein: CASSTSADRGLLEQYF
D gene: TRBD1
clone size: .
J gene: TRBJ2-7
V gene: TRBV28

CDR3 DNA: TGTGCCAGTAGTTTATTGGCTGGGAGACGGACAGAAACCCTCTATGGCTACACCTTC
CDR3 protein: CASSLLAGRRTETLYGYTF
D gene: .
clone size: .
J gene: TRBJ1-2
V gene: TRBV19

CDR3 DNA: TGCGCCAGCAGCCCTAGCGGGAGAAGCACCGGGGAGCTGTTTTTT
CDR3 protein: CASSPSGRSTGELFF
D gene: TRBD2
clone size: .
J gene: TRBJ2-2
V gene: TRBV5-1

CDR3 DNA: TGTGCCAGCAGTGAAATCTGGGGAGCCGGGGAGCTGTTTTTT
CDR3 protein: CASSEIWGAGELFF
D gene: .
clone size: .
J gene: TRBJ2-2
V gene: TRBV6-1

CDR3 DNA: TGTGCTAGTGGTTTTAAGACAGATCCCCGCTCGGTGAACACCGGGGAGCTGTTTTTT
CDR3 protein: CASGFKTDPRSVNTGELFF
D gene: .
clone size: .
J gene: TRBJ2-2
V gene: TRBV12-5

CDR3 DNA: TGTGCCAGCAGCCCCCCTGTAGAAGCTTTCTTT
CDR3 protein: CASSPPVEAFF
D gene: .
clone size: .
J gene: TRBJ1-1
V gene: TRBV27

CDR3 DNA: TGTGCCAGCGGCCCCAGGGGCACAGATACGCAGTATTTT
CDR3 protein: CASGPRGTDTQYF
D gene: .
clone size: .
J gene: TRBJ2-3
V gene: TRBV21-1

CDR3 DNA: TGTGCCAGCAGCATGACTAGCGGAGTCCAAGAGACCCAGTACTTC
CDR3 protein: CASSMTSGVQETQYF
D gene: TRBD2
clone size: .
J gene: TRBJ2-5
V gene: TRBV7-3

CDR3 DNA: TGTGCCAGCAGCTCGGGGGGTCTGAGTCCGAATCAGCCCCAGCATTTT
CDR3 protein: CASSSGGLSPNQPQHF
D gene: .
clone size: .
J gene: TRBJ1-5
V gene: TRBV13

CDR3 DNA: TGTGCCTGGAGTGGACAGGGGGGCGCAGATACGCAGTATTTT
CDR3 protein: CAWSGQGGADTQYF
D gene: TRBD1
clone size: .
J gene: TRBJ2-3
V gene: TRBV30

CDR3 DNA: TGTGCCAGCAGCTTAGCGGGGCAGCTCAATCAGCCCCAGCATTTT
CDR3 protein: CASSLAGQLNQPQHF
D gene: .
clone size: .
J gene: TRBJ1-5
V gene: TRBV7-8

CDR3 DNA: TGTGCCATCATGGGGACTAGCGGGAGCTACGAGCAGTACTTC
CDR3 protein: CAIMGTSGSYEQYF
D gene: TRBD2
clone size: .
J gene: TRBJ2-7
V gene: TRBV10-3

CDR3 DNA: TGTGCTAGTGGTTTAACAGGAAACCCCACCGGGGAGCTGTTTTTT
CDR3 protein: CASGLTGNPTGELFF
D gene: .
clone size: .
J gene: TRBJ2-2
V gene: TRBV12-5

CDR3 DNA: TGTGCCAGCAGTGAGTCCCTGTTCTATGGCTACACCTTC
CDR3 protein: CASSESLFYGYTF
D gene: .
clone size: .
J gene: TRBJ1-2
V gene: TRBV6-1

CDR3 DNA: TGTGCCTGGAGGGAGCGCCCCTCCTACAATGAGCAGTTCTTC
CDR3 protein: CAWRERPSYNEQFF
D gene: .
clone size: .
J gene: TRBJ2-1
V gene: TRBV30

CDR3 DNA: TGTGCCAGCGAGTCCCAGGAAGGGAGGGAGACCCAGTACTTC
CDR3 protein: CASESQEGRETQYF
D gene: .
clone size: once
J gene: TRBJ2-5
V gene: TRBV28

CDR3 DNA: TGTGCCAGCAGTGGAGGGATGAATCAGCCCCAGCATTTT
CDR3 protein: CASSGGMNQPQHF
D gene: .
clone size: .
J gene: TRBJ1-5
V gene: TRBV2

CDR3 DNA: TGTGCCAGCAGCCCTATCTGGGGAGCGGGGCGCACAGATACGCAGTATTTT
CDR3 protein: CASSPIWGAGRTDTQYF
D gene: TRBD2
clone size: .
J gene: TRBJ2-3
V gene: TRBV11-3

CDR3 DNA: TGCGCCAGCAGCCAGGAGACGAAACTGAACACTGAAGCTTTCTTT
CDR3 protein: CASSQETKLNTEAFF
D gene: .
clone size: few
J gene: TRBJ1-1
V gene: TRBV4-1

CDR3 DNA: TGTGCCAGCAGGACAGCCACAGATACGCAGTATTTT
CDR3 protein: CASRTATDTQYF
D gene: .
clone size: .
J gene: TRBJ2-3
V gene: TRBV28

CDR3 DNA: TGTGCCAGCAGTGCCTGGGAGTCTGGAAACACCATATATTTT
CDR3 protein: CASSAWESGNTIYF
D gene: .
clone size: .
J gene: TRBJ1-3
V gene: TRBV6-1

CDR3 DNA: TGTGCCAGCACCCCAGGGGACAATCAACCCCAGCATTTT
CDR3 protein: CASTPGDNQPQHF
D gene: .
clone size: .
J gene: TRBJ1-5
V gene: TRBV7-9

CDR3 DNA: TGTGCCAGCTTGGGCGGCGGGGAGACCCAGTACTTC
CDR3 protein: CASLGGGETQYF
D gene: .
clone size: .
J gene: TRBJ2-5
V gene: TRBV9

CDR3 DNA: TGTGCTAGCAGCCCCGGGGGCACAGATACGCAGTATTTT
CDR3 protein: CASSPGGTDTQYF
D gene: .
clone size: .
J gene: TRBJ2-3
V gene: TRBV7-7

CDR3 DNA: TGTGCCAGCAGTTTAATTCTGGGATTAGCGACAGATACGCAGTATTTT
CDR3 protein: CASSLILGLATDTQYF
D gene: .
clone size: once
J gene: TRBJ2-3
V gene: TRBV27

CDR3 DNA: TGTGCCAGCAGGGGACTAGCGGGGGGGTACGAGCAGTACTTC
CDR3 protein: CASRGLAGGYEQYF
D gene: TRBD2
clone size: .
J gene: TRBJ2-7
V gene: TRBV11-2